This TCR beta chain was sequenced in a study of shared clonotypes between healthy human individuals. Study-level information: Those who served as donors were a couple of women and three men between the ages of 18 and 49.

Researchers ran the assay at a deep level. Across several immunoSEQ plates, the genomic DNA of each subset was split evenly. The repertoire was sequenced with immunoSEQ multiplex PCR; TCRdb's copy has only in-frame clones and lacks some. The sample records 550,000 to 800,000 clones, around 67% being singletons. From germline, CDR1 is SGDLS and CDR2 YYNGEE. V was shortened by 4 bases and J by 1 base, with 15 bases between the two germline ends. CDR3 length: 16 amino acids. The rearrangement uses TRBV9 and TRBJ2-1; weak D call: TRBD2 (6 bases). The specimen was memory CD4+ T cells sorted from blood. Subset noted: CD45RA-negative fraction. This clonotype was sampled from a woman in her twenties or thirties in good health. The CDR3 reads CASSPRLAKSYNEQFF. CDR3 coding DNA: TGTGCCAGCAGCCCTCGCCTAGCGAAATCCTACAATGAGCAGTTCTTC.